The rows below give T cell receptor beta chains drawn from one sample of a study of T cell responses to AZD1222 COVID-19 vaccine. TCRdb keeps only in-frame clones here, not all; method: immunoSEQ multiplex PCR. Among tens of thousands of clones listed, 90% were seen once. Sequences were derived from peripheral blood, sampled on day 0 of AZD1222 vaccination. The receptors come from an adult in good health. CDR3s include the opening cysteine and the closing phenylalanine or tryptophan. The order of the fields is D gene, clone size, J gene, V gene, CDR3 protein, CDR3 DNA. D genes are given only for firm matches. Size is stated for part of the rows, as once, few or many counts, or as a class when the clone is expanded.

-	-	TRBJ2-5	TRBV12-5	CASGIQVQETQYF	TGTGCTAGTGGTATCCAGGTCCAAGAGACCCAGTACTTC
TRBD1	-	TRBJ2-2	TRBV9	CASSGTGSSNTGELFF	TGTGCCAGCAGCGGGACAGGGTCGAGCAACACCGGGGAGCTGTTTTTT
-	-	TRBJ1-2	TRBV7-9	CASSFQAAEDYGYTF	TGTGCCAGCAGCTTCCAAGCGGCGGAGGACTATGGCTACACCTTC
-	-	TRBJ1-2	TRBV6-6	CASSSQGRGYGYTF	TGTGCCAGCAGTTCCCAGGGCAGGGGCTATGGCTACACCTTC
-	-	TRBJ2-3	TRBV5-1	CASSVYTDTQYF	TGCGCCAGCAGCGTCTACACAGATACGCAGTATTTT
-	-	TRBJ2-1	TRBV27	CASSRPGTPLYNEQFF	TGTGCCAGCAGTCGTCCCGGGACACCCCTTTACAATGAGCAGTTCTTC
-	once	TRBJ1-2	TRBV7-2	CASSFGQALYGYTF	TGTGCCAGCAGCTTCGGGCAGGCGCTCTATGGCTACACCTTC
-	-	TRBJ1-6	TRBV19	CASSPGTGMYGYNSPLHF	TGTGCCAGTAGCCCAGGAACAGGGATGTATGGCTATAATTCACCCCTCCACTTT
TRBD1	-	TRBJ2-5	TRBV29-1	CSVERTGKAQETQYF	TGCAGCGTTGAAAGGACAGGGAAGGCCCAAGAGACCCAGTACTTC
TRBD1	-	TRBJ1-1	TRBV6-2/TRBV6-3	CASSDRENTEAFF	TGTGCCAGCAGCGACAGGGAGAACACTGAAGCTTTCTTT
TRBD1	-	TRBJ1-2	TRBV7-3	CASSSTGSYGYTF	TGTGCCAGCAGCTCGACAGGGAGCTATGGCTACACCTTC
-	-	TRBJ1-3	TRBV11-2	CASSAGPGTGNTIYF	TGTGCCAGCAGCGCCGGACCGGGTACTGGAAACACCATATATTTT
-	-	TRBJ1-3	TRBV18	CASSQALGGNTIYF	TGTGCCAGCTCACAAGCTTTAGGAGGAAACACCATATATTTT
-	-	TRBJ2-5	TRBV6-2/TRBV6-3	CASSYSPTNRETQYF	TGTGCCAGCAGTTACTCTCCGACGAACCGGGAGACCCAGTACTTC
-	-	TRBJ1-2	TRBV7-9	CASGAPQGHYGYTF	TGTGCCAGCGGTGCCCCCCAGGGACACTATGGCTACACCTTC
TRBD1	-	TRBJ1-2	TRBV24-1	CATSDATGFYGYTF	TGTGCCACCAGTGACGCGACAGGGTTCTATGGCTACACCTTC
-	-	TRBJ1-1	TRBV19	CARGSGARGDTEAFF	TGTGCCAGGGGAAGTGGGGCAAGAGGGGACACTGAAGCTTTCTTT
TRBD2	-	TRBJ2-7	TRBV9	CASSVGSGGAEEQYF	TGTGCCAGCAGCGTAGGTAGCGGGGGGGCGGAAGAGCAGTACTTC
TRBD1	once	TRBJ1-6	TRBV5-1	CASSLRTGVDNSPLHF	TGCGCCAGCAGCTTGAGGACAGGGGTGGATAATTCACCCCTCCACTTT
TRBD1	-	TRBJ1-2	TRBV2	CASTKGQADYGYTF	TGTGCCAGCACGAAAGGACAGGCAGACTATGGCTACACCTTC
TRBD1	-	TRBJ1-2	TRBV7-3	CASSTGGAAGYTF	TGTGCCAGCAGTACAGGGGGCGCGGCCGGCTACACCTTC
-	-	TRBJ2-1	TRBV6-5	CASTPPGAGNEQFF	TGTGCCAGCACCCCCCCCGGGGCGGGGAATGAGCAGTTCTTC
-	-	TRBJ2-7	TRBV10-3	CAIRGLGAYEQYF	TGTGCCATCAGGGGGCTGGGAGCCTACGAGCAGTACTTC
-	-	TRBJ1-1	TRBV15	CATSRRDSHGTEAFF	TGTGCCACCAGCAGACGAGACAGCCACGGAACTGAAGCTTTCTTT
-	-	TRBJ1-1	TRBV11-1	CASSLEGSTEAFF	TGTGCCAGCAGCTTAGAAGGGAGCACTGAAGCTTTCTTT
-	-	TRBJ2-5	TRBV5-1	CASSLARQETQYF	TGCGCCAGCAGCTTGGCCAGGCAAGAGACCCAGTACTTC
-	-	TRBJ2-5	TRBV7-8	CASSLSPALETQYF	TGTGCCAGCAGCTTAAGTCCAGCTTTGGAGACCCAGTACTTC
TRBD1	-	TRBJ1-1	TRBV12-3/TRBV12-4	CASSFYRGTEAFF	TGTGCCAGCAGTTTTTACAGGGGAACTGAAGCTTTCTTT
-	-	TRBJ2-7	TRBV4-3	CASSQGLGAGSYEQYF	TGCGCCAGCAGCCAGGGTTTGGGGGCAGGATCCTACGAGCAGTACTTC
-	-	TRBJ2-5	TRBV20-1	CSAASQETQYF	TGCAGTGCTGCATCCCAAGAGACCCAGTACTTC
-	once	TRBJ1-5	TRBV7-2	CASSLSHRVNQPQHF	TGTGCCAGCAGCTTATCTCACAGGGTGAATCAGCCCCAGCATTTT
-	-	TRBJ2-1	TRBV11-3	CASSLDPRGDEQFF	TGTGCCAGCAGCTTAGATCCTCGAGGGGATGAGCAGTTCTTC
-	few	TRBJ2-6	TRBV5-1	CASSLGYSGANVLTF	TGCGCCAGCAGCTTGGGGTACTCTGGGGCCAACGTCCTGACTTTC
-	-	TRBJ2-7	TRBV30	CAWRTMDGGYEQYF	TGTGCCTGGAGAACAATGGACGGGGGCTACGAGCAGTACTTC
-	-	TRBJ1-3	TRBV5-1	CASSLASSGNTIYF	TGCGCCAGCAGCTTGGCTAGCTCTGGAAACACCATATATTTT
-	-	TRBJ2-1	TRBV25-1	CASSAPSSDVGEQFF	TGTGCCAGCAGTGCCCCAAGCTCTGATGTCGGTGAGCAGTTCTTC
TRBD2	-	TRBJ2-1	TRBV7-3	CASSPKRRLAGGESSYNEQFF	TGTGCCAGCAGCCCTAAACGCCGACTAGCGGGGGGTGAGAGCTCCTACAATGAGCAGTTCTTC
-	-	TRBJ2-5	TRBV6-5	CASRQNQETQYF	TGTGCCAGCCGACAGAACCAAGAGACCCAGTACTTC
-	-	TRBJ2-1	TRBV5-4	CASSSSSSSGQFF	TGTGCCAGCAGCTCCTCTAGCTCCTCCGGGCAGTTCTTC
-	-	TRBJ2-5	TRBV18	CASSPDGSVVGTQYF	TGTGCCAGCTCACCAGATGGGTCGGTAGTCGGGACCCAGTACTTC
-	-	TRBJ2-5	TRBV10-3	CAISESMGQLQETQYF	TGTGCCATCAGTGAGTCGATGGGCCAGCTACAAGAGACCCAGTACTTC
-	-	TRBJ1-1	TRBV4-2	CASSQDPERQNEAFF	TGTGCCAGCAGCCAAGACCCCGAGAGGCAGAATGAAGCTTTCTTT
-	-	TRBJ2-5	TRBV7-6	CASSLGGTLQETQYF	TGTGCCAGCAGCTTAGGGGGGACCCTACAAGAGACCCAGTACTTC